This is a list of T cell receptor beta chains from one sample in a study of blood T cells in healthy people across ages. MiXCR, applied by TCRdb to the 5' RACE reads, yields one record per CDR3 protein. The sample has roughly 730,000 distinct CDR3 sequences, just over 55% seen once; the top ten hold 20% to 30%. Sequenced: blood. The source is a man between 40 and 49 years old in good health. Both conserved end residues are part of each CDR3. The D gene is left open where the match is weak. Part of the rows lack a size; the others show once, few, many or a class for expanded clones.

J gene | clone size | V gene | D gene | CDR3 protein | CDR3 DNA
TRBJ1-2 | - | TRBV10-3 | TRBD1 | CAIGMSQGVAYGYTF | TGTGCCATCGGAATGTCTCAGGGGGTCGCCTATGGCTACACCTTC
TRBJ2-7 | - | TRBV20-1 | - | CSAAVIKIGSTLDEQYF | TGCAGTGCCGCTGTAATTAAGATAGGGAGTACACTCGACGAGCAGTACTTC
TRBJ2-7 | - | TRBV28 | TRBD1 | CASSLADRYRYEQYF | TGTGCCAGCAGTTTGGCGGACAGGTATCGCTACGAGCAGTACTTC
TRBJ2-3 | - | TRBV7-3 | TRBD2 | CASSSLTSGSADTQYF | TGTGCCAGCAGCTCCTTGACTAGCGGGAGCGCAGATACGCAGTATTTT
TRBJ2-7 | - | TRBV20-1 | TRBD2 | CSASPGLAGTFYEQYF | TGCAGTGCTAGCCCCGGACTAGCGGGGACATTCTACGAGCAGTACTTC
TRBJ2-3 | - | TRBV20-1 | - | CSASLLFGSDTQYF | TGCAGTGCTAGTCTTCTCTTCGGTTCAGATACGCAGTATTTT
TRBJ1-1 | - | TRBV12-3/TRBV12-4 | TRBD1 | CASRGYRGTEAFF | TGTGCCAGCAGGGGATACAGGGGGACCGAAGCTTTCTTT
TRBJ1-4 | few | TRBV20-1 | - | CSARVDPVWEKLFF | TGCAGTGCTAGAGTCGACCCGGTATGGGAAAAACTGTTTTTT
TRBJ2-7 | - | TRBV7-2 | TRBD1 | CASRRTPGAQGAYNEQYF | TGTGCCAGCAGGAGAACCCCAGGGGCCCAGGGGGCCTACAATGAGCAGTACTTC
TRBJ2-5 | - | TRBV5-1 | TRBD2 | CASSLGLASETQYF | TGCGCCAGCAGCTTGGGACTAGCGTCGGAGACCCAGTACTTC
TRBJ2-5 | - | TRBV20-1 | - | CSATRLVQETQYF | TGCAGTGCAACACGACTAGTACAAGAGACCCAGTACTTC
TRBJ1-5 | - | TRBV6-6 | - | CATQSREWGLGVQHF | TGTGCCACCCAATCTCGGGAATGGGGGTTGGGCGTTCAGCATTTT
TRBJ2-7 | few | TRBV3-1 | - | CASSHSRTAYEQYF | TGTGCCAGCAGCCACTCTAGAACAGCCTACGAGCAGTACTTC
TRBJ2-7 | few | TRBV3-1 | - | CASSQGPGPYEQYF | TGTGCCAGCAGCCAAGGTCCGGGGCCCTACGAGCAGTACTTC
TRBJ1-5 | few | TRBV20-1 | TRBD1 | CSARAGTGYNQPQHF | TGCAGTGCTAGAGCAGGGACAGGGTACAATCAGCCCCAGCATTTT
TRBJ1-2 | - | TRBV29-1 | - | CSVIPSGGTGIYGYTF | TGCAGCGTTATACCCTCGGGAGGGACCGGTATCTATGGCTACACCTTC
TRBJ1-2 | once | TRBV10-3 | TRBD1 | CAISEGTVYGYTF | TGTGCCATCAGTGAGGGGACAGTGTATGGCTACACCTTC
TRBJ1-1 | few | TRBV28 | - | CASSLGVEYTEAFF | TGTGCCAGCAGTTTAGGGGTTGAATACACTGAAGCTTTCTTT
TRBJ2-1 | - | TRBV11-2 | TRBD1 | CASSLARGRYNEQFF | TGTGCCAGCAGCTTAGCCAGGGGGCGCTACAATGAGCAGTTCTTC
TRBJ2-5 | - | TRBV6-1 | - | CASSEDLGWGETQYF | TGTGCCAGCAGTGAAGACCTCGGGTGGGGAGAGACCCAGTACTTC
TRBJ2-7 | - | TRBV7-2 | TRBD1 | CASSLSTGVGYEQYF | TGTGCCAGCAGCCTATCGACAGGGGTCGGGTACGAGCAGTACTTC
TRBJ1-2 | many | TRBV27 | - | CASSLAGINYGYTF | TGTGCCAGCAGTTTAGCCGGGATTAACTATGGCTACACCTTC
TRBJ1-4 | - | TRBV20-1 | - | CSARVSNEKLFF | TGCAGTGCTAGGGTCTCCAATGAAAAACTGTTTTTT
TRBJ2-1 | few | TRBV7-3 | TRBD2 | CASSLTPGRAYNEQFF | TGTGCCAGCAGCTTAACCCCAGGGAGGGCCTACAATGAGCAGTTCTTC
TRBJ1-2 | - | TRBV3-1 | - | CAGSQDGGYTF | TGTGCCGGCAGCCAAGATGGGGGCTACACCTTC
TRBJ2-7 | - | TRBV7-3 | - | CASSSRRTDLYEQYF | TGTGCCAGCAGCTCCCGACGGACGGACCTCTACGAGCAGTACTTC
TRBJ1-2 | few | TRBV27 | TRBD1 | CASSTVIGTVESAYGYTF | TGTGCCAGCAGTACTGTCATCGGGACAGTCGAATCGGCCTATGGCTACACCTTC
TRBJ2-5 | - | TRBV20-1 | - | CSAAGQGRETQYF | TGCAGTGCTGCCGGTCAGGGGCGAGAGACCCAGTACTTC
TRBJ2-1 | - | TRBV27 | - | CASSFVDGLSSYNEQFF | TGTGCCAGCAGTTTTGTGGACGGTCTAAGCTCCTACAATGAGCAGTTCTTC
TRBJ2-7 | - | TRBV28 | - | CASSLLPGASYEQYF | TGTGCCAGCAGCCTCCTCCCCGGCGCGTCCTACGAGCAGTACTTC
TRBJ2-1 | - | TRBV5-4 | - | CASSGNTNEQFF | TGTGCCAGCAGCGGGAACACAAATGAGCAGTTCTTC
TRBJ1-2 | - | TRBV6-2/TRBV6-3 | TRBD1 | CASSYSNPRDRETNYGYTF | TGTGCCAGCAGTTACTCGAATCCCCGGGACAGGGAAACTAACTATGGCTACACCTTC